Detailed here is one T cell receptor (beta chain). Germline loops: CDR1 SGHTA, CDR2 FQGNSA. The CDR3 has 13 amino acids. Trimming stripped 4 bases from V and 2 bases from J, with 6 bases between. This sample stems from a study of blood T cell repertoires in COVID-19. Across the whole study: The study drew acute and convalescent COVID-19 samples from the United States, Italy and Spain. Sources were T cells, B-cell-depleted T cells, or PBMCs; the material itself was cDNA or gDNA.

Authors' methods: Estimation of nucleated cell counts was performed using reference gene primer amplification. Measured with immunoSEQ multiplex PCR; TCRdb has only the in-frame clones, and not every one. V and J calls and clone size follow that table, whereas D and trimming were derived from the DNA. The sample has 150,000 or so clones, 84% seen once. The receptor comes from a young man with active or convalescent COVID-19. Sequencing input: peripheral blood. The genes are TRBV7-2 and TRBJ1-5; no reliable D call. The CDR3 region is CASSSFGNQPQHF. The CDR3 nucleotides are TGTGCCAGCAGCTCCTTTGGCAATCAGCCCCAGCATTTT.